This T cell receptor beta chain stems from a study of T cell responses to AZD1222 COVID-19 vaccine. This clone was detected a few times. Its antigen remains unidentified. Produced via immunoSEQ multiplex PCR; TCRdb's table is partial and in-frame only. The profile covers around 100,000 clones, with about 89% appearing a single time and around 4.4% taken by the ten largest. Study results and caveats: Samples come after the peak T cell response, not at day 14.

V lost 8 bases to trimming and J lost 7 bases, with 18 bases between them. Germline V gene sequence: CDR1 SGHAT, CDR2 FQNNGV. The CDR3 covers 15 residues. The V gene is TRBV11-2, the J gene TRBJ1-6, with D possibly matching TRBD1 (6 bases). Sample: peripheral blood, taken on day 0 of MenACWY control vaccination. The sequence was obtained from an adult in good health. CDR3 sequence reads: CASDRTGKGNSPLHF. As DNA, the CDR3 is TGTGCCAGCGACCGTACAGGGAAGGGGAATTCACCCCTCCACTTT.